This T cell receptor (beta chain) comes out of a study of blood T cell repertoires in COVID-19. About the research overall: Sites in the United States, Italy and Spain provided acute and convalescent COVID-19 samples. The analysed material was cDNA or gDNA that came from T cells, B-cell-depleted T cells, or PBMCs.

Per the original methods: Estimation of nucleated cell counts relied on the amplification of reference gene primers. The data were produced by immunoSEQ multiplex PCR, yet TCRdb's version contains in-frame clones alone and is incomplete. From that table come the V and J calls and clone size; the DNA was used to work out D and trimming. This sample has approximately 210,000 clones, with around 84% found just once. This TCR came from a man aged 30 to 45 with active or convalescent COVID-19. Sequencing was performed on peripheral blood.

CDR3 nucleotides: TGCGCCAGCAGTGAGGGCAGAGGTCAGTTCTTC. It is translated as CASSEGRGQFF. The chain joins TRBV10-1 to TRBJ2-1, with no clear D. The CDR3 totals 11 residues. Deletions cut 2 bases from V and 13 bases from J, with 9 bases between. The germline V gene encodes CDR1 WNHNN and CDR2 SYGVQD (reference sequence).